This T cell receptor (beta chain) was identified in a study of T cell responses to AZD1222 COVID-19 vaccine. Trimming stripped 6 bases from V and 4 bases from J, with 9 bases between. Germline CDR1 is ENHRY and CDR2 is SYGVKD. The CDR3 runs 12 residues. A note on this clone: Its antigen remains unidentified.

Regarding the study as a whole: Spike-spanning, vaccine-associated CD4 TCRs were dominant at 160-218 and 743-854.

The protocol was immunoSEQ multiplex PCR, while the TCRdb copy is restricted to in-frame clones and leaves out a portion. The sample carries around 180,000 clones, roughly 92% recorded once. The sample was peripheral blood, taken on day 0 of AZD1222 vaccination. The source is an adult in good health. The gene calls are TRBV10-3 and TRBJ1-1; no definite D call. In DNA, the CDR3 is TGTGCCATCAGGGGAGAGGGCACTGAAGCTTTCTTT. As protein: CAIRGEGTEAFF.